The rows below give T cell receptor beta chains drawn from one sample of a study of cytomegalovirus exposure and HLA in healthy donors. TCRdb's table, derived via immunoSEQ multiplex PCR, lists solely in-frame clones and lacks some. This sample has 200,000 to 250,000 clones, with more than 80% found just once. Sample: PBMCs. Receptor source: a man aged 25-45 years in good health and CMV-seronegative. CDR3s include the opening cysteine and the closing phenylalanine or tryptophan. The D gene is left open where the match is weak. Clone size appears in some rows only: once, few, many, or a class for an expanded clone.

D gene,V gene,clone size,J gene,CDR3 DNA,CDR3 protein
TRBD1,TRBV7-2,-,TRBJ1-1,TGTGCCAGCAGCTTAGCTGGGACAGGCGGGATGAACACTGAAGCTTTCTTT,CASSLAGTGGMNTEAFF
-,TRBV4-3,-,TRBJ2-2,TGCGCCAGCAGCCATTTTCCGGGTAGCACGAACACCGGGGAGCTGTTTTTT,CASSHFPGSTNTGELFF
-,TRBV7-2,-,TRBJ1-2,TGTGCCAGCAGTCCAGAAGTGGGCACCTATGGCTACACCTTC,CASSPEVGTYGYTF
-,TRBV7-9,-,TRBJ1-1,TGTTCCAGCAGCGAGCGGGCCCCCACTGAAGCTTTCTTT,CSSSERAPTEAFF
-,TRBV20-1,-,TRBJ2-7,TGCAGTGCTAGAAAGACAGACGGGCAGTACTTC,CSARKTDGQYF
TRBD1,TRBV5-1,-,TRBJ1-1,TGCGCCAGCAGCTTGGGATTCGGGACAGGGGATACTGAAGCTTTCTTT,CASSLGFGTGDTEAFF
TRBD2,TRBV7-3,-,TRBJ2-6,TGTGCCAGCAGCTTGGCCCCAATATGGGAGGGTCCTGGGGCCAGCGTCCTGACTTTC,CASSLAPIWEGPGASVLTF
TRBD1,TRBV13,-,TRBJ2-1,TGTGCCAGCAGCCCAGGGACAGGGGGACTTAATGAGCAGTTCTTC,CASSPGTGGLNEQFF
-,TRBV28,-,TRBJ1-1,TGTGCCAGCAGTTCTCCGGGACATATGAACACTGAAGCTTTCTTT,CASSSPGHMNTEAFF
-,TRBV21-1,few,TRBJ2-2,TGTGCCAGCAGCAAAGGTGGAGGGTCGAACACCGGGGAGCTGTTTTTT,CASSKGGGSNTGELFF
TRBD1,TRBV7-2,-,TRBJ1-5,TGTGCCAGCAGCTCCGGACAGGGGGCCTCGAGGCCCCAGCATTTT,CASSSGQGASRPQHF
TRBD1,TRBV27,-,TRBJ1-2,TGTGCCAGCAGTTTATTCCGACAGGGGGGCTATGGCTACACCTTC,CASSLFRQGGYGYTF